This T cell receptor (beta chain) came from a study of cytomegalovirus exposure and HLA in healthy donors. Across the whole study: Previous work identified roughly 120 million unique TCR beta sequences from approximately 190 million T cells. Whole-study findings and limits: Per published accounts, TCR beta sequences correctly predicted the HLA-A and HLA-B alleles of most subjects. The study flagged 150 to 200 TCR beta chains as cytomegalovirus-associated. The authors later found HLA-associated TCR beta chains more clonally expanded than equally common others.

A remark on this clone: The target antigen is unknown.

This CDR3 comprises 15 residues. V lost 2 bases, J lost 7 bases, and 15 bases lay in between. Germline CDR1 reads LNHDA; CDR2 reads SQIVND (reference sequence). PCR amplification relied on 60 Vbeta primers (plus 13 Jbeta primers). Profiling relied on immunoSEQ multiplex PCR, and the TCRdb table lists in-frame clones only, not all of them. The sample lists 100,000 to 150,000 clones, over 65% occurring once. This chain connects TRBV19 to TRBJ1-5, with a tentative D call TRBD1 (5 bases). The source material was PBMCs. The TCR was taken from a man between 18 and 35 years old in good health and CMV-seronegative. The CDR3 region is CASSITAGNGQPQHF. CDR3 nucleotides: TGTGCCAGTAGTATAACGGCAGGGAACGGACAGCCCCAGCATTTT.